The 26 T cell receptor beta chains given below trace back to one sample, sequenced in a study of shared clonotypes between healthy human individuals. The method was immunoSEQ multiplex PCR; TCRdb's version includes in-frame clones alone and lacks a portion of them. The table includes about 1.5 million clones, around 95% detected once. Sequenced material: naive CD4+ T cells sorted from blood. The subset is: CD45RA+ positively selected. These receptors came from a man aged 30 to 45 in good health.

The chain recombines TRBV27 with TRBJ2-5; a possible D gene is TRBD2 (6 bases). This CDR3 region has 15 residues. With 4 bases removed from V and 1 base from J, the gap between germline ends came to 13 bases. The germline V gene encodes CDR1 MNHEY and CDR2 SMNVEV (reference sequence). CDR3 amino acids: CASSSGGRLQETQYF. CDR3 DNA sequence: TGTGCCAGCAGTTCCGGAGGGAGACTCCAAGAGACCCAGTACTTC.

This sequence joins TRBV27 and TRBJ1-4; D remains ambiguous. The germline gives CDR1 MNHEY, CDR2 SMNVEV (reference sequence). Trimming removed 9 bases at V and 7 bases at J, with 9 bases between. This CDR3 spans 11 amino acids. In DNA form, the CDR3 reads TGTGCCAGTGCGGGTGGTGAAAAACTGTTTTTT. Encoded protein: CASAGGEKLFF.

This clone occurred once. The V and J genes are TRBV10-1 and TRBJ2-6; TRBD2 aligns across 12 bases. Germline V CDR1 and CDR2: WNHNN, SYGVQD (reference sequence). J was trimmed by 3 bases and V by 4 bases; bases with no gene match: 13. The CDR3 is made up of 20 amino acids. The DNA for the CDR3 is TGCGCCAGCAGTGGAGAGAAAACTAGCGGGAGGTTATTTGGGGCCAACGTCCTGACTTTC. Translating gives CASSGEKTSGRLFGANVLTF.

The gene calls are TRBV11-1 and TRBJ1-2; D might be TRBD1 (6 bases). Trimming stripped 5 bases from V and 6 bases from J, with 13 bases between. Germline lookup yields CDR1 SGHAT and CDR2 FQDESV (reference sequence). The length of the CDR3 is 13 residues. Here the CDR3 reads CASSVYRADGYTF. The CDR3, as DNA: TGTGCCAGCAGCGTCTACAGGGCAGATGGCTACACCTTC.

This clone was counted a single time. The chain uses TRBV5-1 and TRBJ2-1; weak D call: TRBD1 (6 bases). Germline values: CDR1 SGHRS, CDR2 YFSETQ. The CDR3 covers 20 residues. The germline V and J ends were trimmed by 0 bases and 0 bases, with 22 bases remaining between them. CDR3 nucleotides: TGCGCCAGCAGCTTGGCCCGGCGGGCCGAACAGGGAAGCTCCTACAATGAGCAGTTCTTC. The encoded protein is CASSLARRAEQGSSYNEQFF.

This clone appeared a single time. This chain connects TRBV5-1 to TRBJ2-1; unclear D gene. CDR1 and CDR2 (germline): SGHRS, YFSETQ. The CDR3 is 17 residues long. V was shortened by 5 bases and J by 3 bases, with 21 bases between the two germline ends. This CDR3 is CASSIGVLRALYNEQFF. CDR3 in DNA: TGCGCCAGCAGTATAGGTGTACTCCGGGCGCTCTACAATGAGCAGTTCTTC.

The gene calls are TRBV7-9 and TRBJ2-5, with 7 bases matching TRBD2. This CDR3 region has 17 residues. The junction had 8 bases not matched to a gene; V was cut back by 1 base and J by 0 bases. Germline V gene data show CDR1 as SEHNR and CDR2 as FQNEAQ (reference sequence). CDR3 nucleotide sequence: TGTGCCAGCAGCTTAGTCGGGTTGCGGGGGTACCAAGAGACCCAGTACTTC. Translated: CASSLVGLRGYQETQYF.

The chain has TRBV7-9 and TRBJ1-1, with D unclear. CDR3 length equals 11 residues. The germline CDR1 and CDR2 sequences are SEHNR and FQNEAQ (reference sequence). Trimming removed 3 bases from V and 4 bases from J, with 3 bases in between. CDR3 coding DNA: TGTGCCAGCAGCTTTACCACTGAAGCTTTCTTT. It codes for CASSFTTEAFF.

The chain links TRBV6-5 to TRBJ1-1; tentatively, D is TRBD1 (6 bases). The CDR3 is 13 amino acids. Germline loops: CDR1 MNHEY, CDR2 SVGAGI. Trimming removed 4 bases from V and 6 bases from J, with 12 bases in between. The CDR3 reads CASSWGGLAEAFF. CDR3 coding DNA: TGTGCCAGCAGTTGGGGGGGGCTGGCTGAAGCTTTCTTT.

The chain couples TRBV5-3 to TRBJ1-1; D is undetermined. TRBV5-3 has ORF status, its function being uncertain. Trimming cost V 4 bases and J 10 bases, with 17 bases left between them. The CDR3 is made up of 13 amino acids. Here the CDR3 reads CARSMGGSETAFF. CDR3 sequence (DNA): TGTGCCAGAAGCATGGGAGGGAGCGAGACAGCTTTCTTT.

The V call is TRBV6-6, the J call TRBJ2-2; 10 bases fit TRBD1. V shed 4 bases and J 6 bases; nucleotides not matched to a gene: 8. The germline V gene has CDR1 MNHNY and CDR2 SVGAGI (reference sequence). CDR3 length: 16 residues. The CDR3 loop is CASSFRDRGLSGELFF. DNA of the CDR3: TGTGCCAGCAGTTTCCGGGACAGGGGTTTATCCGGGGAGCTGTTTTTT.

The gene calls are TRBV18 and TRBJ2-7; 9 nucleotides match TRBD1. This CDR3 region has 14 residues. The ends lost 5 bases at V and 6 bases at J; junction bases unmatched: 8. CDR1 and CDR2 from the germline V gene are KGHSH and LQKENI. The CDR3 region is CASSSGTGRFEQYF. CDR3 nucleotides: TGTGCCAGCTCATCCGGGACAGGGCGGTTCGAGCAGTACTTC. Combining the CDR3 with reference TRBV18 and TRBJ2-7 gives the whole variable domain NAGVMQNPRHLVRRRGQEARLRCSPMKGHSHVYWYRQLPEEGLKFMVYLQKENIIDESGMPKERFSAEFPKEGPSILRIQQVVRGDSAAYFCASSSGTGRFEQYFGPGTRLTVT.

With regard to this clone: The sample holds other DNA sequences that translate to the same CDR3. V gene TRBV5-1 combines with J gene TRBJ2-1; 11 bases map to TRBD2. Per germline, CDR1 SGHRS and CDR2 YFSETQ. With V trimmed by 2 bases and J by 1 base, 2 bases remained unmatched. The CDR3 sequence is 16 residues long. The CDR3 here is CASSLGTSGSYNEQFF. The CDR3 region has the DNA TGCGCCAGCAGCTTAGGGACTAGCGGATCCTACAATGAGCAGTTCTTC.

V gene TRBV19 combines with J gene TRBJ2-3, with a possible D match to TRBD2 (5 bases). CDR1 and CDR2 from the germline V gene are LNHDA and SQIVND (reference sequence). CDR3 length: 13 residues. Trimming removed 6 bases at V and 8 bases at J, with 15 bases between. CDR3 in DNA: TGTGCCAGTAGCAACCCCCTGGGAGCTACGCAGTATTTT. Translated: CASSNPLGATQYF.

This clone occurred once. This sample also contains other DNA sequences that code for the same CDR3. This chain uses TRBV9 with TRBJ2-3; the D gene is possibly TRBD2 (6 bases). The germline V gene has CDR1 SGDLS and CDR2 YYNGEE. V lost 2 bases, J lost 1 base, and 8 bases lay in between. The CDR3 has 14 amino acids. The CDR3 here is CASSVASGTDTQYF. The CDR3 DNA follows: TGTGCCAGCAGCGTCGCTAGCGGCACAGATACGCAGTATTTT.

The rearrangement joins TRBV7-9 to TRBJ1-5; 7 bases agree with TRBD1. The CDR3 runs to 16 residues. CDR1 and CDR2 (germline): SEHNR, FQNEAQ (reference sequence). V was pared by 3 bases and J by 2 bases, with 7 bases of the junction left unmatched. The CDR3, as DNA: TGTGCCAGCAGCTTGACGACAGGGAGAGGCAATCAGCCCCAGCATTTT. Translation: CASSLTTGRGNQPQHF.

This clone was observed a single time. This chain uses TRBV28 with TRBJ2-1, with D perhaps TRBD2 (5 bases). V dropped 1 base and J dropped 0 bases, with 10 bases sitting between them. The CDR3 contains 16 residues. Germline-derived CDR1 and CDR2 are MDHEN and SYDVKM. The DNA of the CDR3 is TGTGCCAGCAGTTTATCAGCGGACTCCTCCTACAATGAGCAGTTCTTC. It specifies CASSLSADSSYNEQFF. The variable domain in full, completed from reference TRBV28 and TRBJ2-1, reads DVKVTQSSRYLVKRTGEKVFLECVQDMDHENMFWYRQDPGLGLRLIYFSYDVKMKEKGDIPEGYSVSREKKERFSLILESASTNQTSMYLCASSLSADSSYNEQFFGPGTRLTVL.

The chain links TRBV6-6 to TRBJ1-2; the D is unclear. The CDR3 loop spans 11 amino acids. The V gene lost 7 bases and the J gene lost 4 bases, with 7 bases spanning the gap. The germline gives CDR1 MNHNY, CDR2 SVGAGI (reference sequence). CDR3 in amino acids: CASKRGYGYTF. DNA of the CDR3: TGTGCCAGCAAGCGGGGCTATGGCTACACCTTC.

This clone appeared once. The genes are TRBV5-3 and TRBJ2-7; 9 nucleotides agree with TRBD2. TRBV5-3 is classed as an ORF, of uncertain function. This CDR3 is built from 18 residues. The ends lost 1 base at V and 0 bases at J; junction bases unmatched: 11. The CDR3 sequence is CARSLIASGAPHSYEQYF. CDR3 sequence (DNA): TGTGCCAGAAGCTTGATCGCTAGCGGGGCCCCTCACTCCTACGAGCAGTACTTC.

The chain couples TRBV15 to TRBJ2-2; 13 nucleotides line up with TRBD2. Unmatched junction bases numbered 14, after V lost 1 base and J lost 6 bases. The germline V gene encodes CDR1 LNHNV and CDR2 YYDKDF (reference sequence). The CDR3 contains 20 residues. DNA of the CDR3: TGTGCCACCAGCAGAGCCTGGACTAGCGGGAGAAATTTGGGGGCCGGGGAGCTGTTTTTT. The encoded protein is CATSRAWTSGRNLGAGELFF.

The chain combines TRBV27 with TRBJ2-7; D tentatively fits TRBD1 or TRBD2 (5 bases each). Germline assignment: CDR1 MNHEY and CDR2 SMNVEV (reference sequence). This CDR3 contains 15 residues. Trimming cost V 6 bases and J 0 bases, with 15 bases left between them. The CDR3 protein is CASRTRGALSYEQYF. CDR3 nucleotide sequence: TGTGCCAGCAGAACCCGAGGGGCCCTCTCCTACGAGCAGTACTTC.

The chain carries TRBV7-2 and TRBJ2-5; a possible D gene is TRBD1 (7 bases). Trimming shortened V by 2 bases and J by 1 base, and 8 bases separated the two germline ends. Per the germline V gene, CDR1 is SGHTA and CDR2 is FQGNSA. This CDR3 comprises 14 residues. In DNA form, the CDR3 reads TGTGCCAGCAGCTTACAGGGGGGCCAAGAGACCCAGTACTTC. Its translation: CASSLQGGQETQYF.

V gene TRBV11-2 combines with J gene TRBJ2-6, with D perhaps matching TRBD1 (6 bases). V was clipped by 2 bases and J by 2 bases, with 13 bases between them. This CDR3 has 17 amino acids. In germline, CDR1 is SGHAT, CDR2 FQNNGV. CDR3 sequence (DNA): TGTGCCAGCAGCTTAATAGGCCCAGGGGCTGGGGCCAACGTCCTGACTTTC. This encodes CASSLIGPGAGANVLTF.

This sequence joins TRBV19 and TRBJ2-7; the D call may be TRBD1 or TRBD2 (7 bases each). The V end was cut by 1 base, the J end by 4 bases, with 17 bases between. CDR1 and CDR2 (germline): LNHDA, SQIVND (reference sequence). This CDR3 contains 16 residues. CDR3 DNA: TGTGCCAGTAGTATAGCTGGGGGAGGGGGCCAGTACGAGCAGTACTTC. This encodes CASSIAGGGGQYEQYF.

The chain joins TRBV19 to TRBJ2-6; D uncertain. Between the trimmed V and J ends, which lost 5 bases and 0 bases, there was a span of 8 bases. The CDR3 is 15 amino acids. Germline assignment: CDR1 LNHDA and CDR2 SQIVND (reference sequence). Here the CDR3 DNA reads TGTGCCAGTAGTGGAATAAGCTCTGGGGCCAACGTCCTGACTTTC. It is translated as CASSGISSGANVLTF.

On this clone itself: Other DNA sequences of this sample code for an identical CDR3. The chain links TRBV18 to TRBJ2-5; D remains ambiguous. Germline V lookup: CDR1 KGHSH, CDR2 LQKENI. CDR3 length: 13 residues. V dropped 2 bases and J dropped 4 bases, with 8 bases sitting between them. CDR3: CASSPKSGETQYF. The DNA of the CDR3 is TGTGCCAGCTCACCAAAGTCGGGAGAGACCCAGTACTTC.